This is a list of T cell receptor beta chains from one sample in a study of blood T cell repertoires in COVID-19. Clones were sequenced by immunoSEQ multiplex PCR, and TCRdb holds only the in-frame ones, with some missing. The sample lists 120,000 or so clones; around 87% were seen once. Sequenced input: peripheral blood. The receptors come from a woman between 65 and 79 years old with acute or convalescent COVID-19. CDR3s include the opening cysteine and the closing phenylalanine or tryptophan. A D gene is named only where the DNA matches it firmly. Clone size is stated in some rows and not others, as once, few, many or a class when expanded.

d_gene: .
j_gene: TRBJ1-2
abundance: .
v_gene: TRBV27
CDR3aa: CASSPLLATAYGYTF
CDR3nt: TGTGCCAGCAGTCCACTGTTAGCCACCGCCTATGGCTACACCTTC

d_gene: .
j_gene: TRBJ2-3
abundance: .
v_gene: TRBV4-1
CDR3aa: CASSQDRGEGTDTQYF
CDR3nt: TGCGCCAGCAGCCAAGATAGAGGTGAGGGCACAGATACGCAGTATTTT

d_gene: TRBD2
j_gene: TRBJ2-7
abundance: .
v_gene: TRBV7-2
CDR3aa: CASSSYFSSGGSYEQYF
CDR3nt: TGTGCCAGCAGCTCCTATTTTTCTAGCGGGGGCTCCTACGAGCAGTACTTC

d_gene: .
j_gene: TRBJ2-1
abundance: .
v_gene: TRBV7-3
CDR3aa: CASSPGTSYNEQFF
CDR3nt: TGTGCCAGCAGCCCTGGGACATCCTACAATGAGCAGTTCTTC

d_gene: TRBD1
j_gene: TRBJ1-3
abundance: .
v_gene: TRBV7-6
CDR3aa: CASSLAATGGYGGNTIYF
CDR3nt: TGTGCCAGCAGCTTAGCAGCCACAGGGGGCTACGGTGGAAACACCATATATTTT

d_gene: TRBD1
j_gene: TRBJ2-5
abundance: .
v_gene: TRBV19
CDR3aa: CASSPGQGQETQYF
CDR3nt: TGTGCCAGTAGTCCGGGACAGGGGCAAGAGACCCAGTACTTC

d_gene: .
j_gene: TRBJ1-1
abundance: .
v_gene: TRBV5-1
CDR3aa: CASSVALQYRTEAFF
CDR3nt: TGCGCCAGCAGCGTGGCCCTGCAATACAGGACTGAAGCTTTCTTT

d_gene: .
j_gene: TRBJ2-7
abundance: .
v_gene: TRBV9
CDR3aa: CASSVGQVPYEQYF
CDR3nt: TGTGCCAGCAGCGTAGGACAGGTCCCCTACGAGCAGTACTTC

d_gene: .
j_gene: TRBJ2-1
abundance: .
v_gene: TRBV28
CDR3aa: CASSLVFNEQFF
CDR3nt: TGTGCCAGCAGTTTAGTATTCAATGAGCAGTTCTTC

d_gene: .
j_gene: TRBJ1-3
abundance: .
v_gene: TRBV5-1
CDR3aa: CASSPEGSGNTIYF
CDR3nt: TGCGCCAGCAGCCCAGAGGGCTCTGGAAACACCATATATTTT

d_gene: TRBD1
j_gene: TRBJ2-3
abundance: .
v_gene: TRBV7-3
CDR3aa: CASSLGLDRDTDTQYF
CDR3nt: TGTGCCAGCAGCTTAGGGCTAGACAGGGACACAGATACGCAGTATTTT

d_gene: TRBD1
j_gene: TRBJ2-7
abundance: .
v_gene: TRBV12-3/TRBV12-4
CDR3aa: CASSLDRGQQYF
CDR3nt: TGTGCCAGCAGTTTAGACAGGGGCCAGCAGTACTTC

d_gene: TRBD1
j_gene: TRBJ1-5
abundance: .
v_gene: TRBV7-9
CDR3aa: CASVPGQGEGQPQHF
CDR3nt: TGTGCCAGCGTACCCGGACAGGGAGAGGGGCAGCCCCAGCATTTT

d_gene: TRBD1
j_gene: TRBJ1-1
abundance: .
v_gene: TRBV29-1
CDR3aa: CSGTDRMDTEAFF
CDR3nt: TGCAGCGGCACGGACAGGATGGACACTGAAGCTTTCTTT

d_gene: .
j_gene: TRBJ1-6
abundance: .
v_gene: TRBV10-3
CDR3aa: CAISPLGGGNSPLHF
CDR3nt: TGTGCCATCAGTCCTCTCGGGGGAGGGAATTCACCCCTCCACTTT

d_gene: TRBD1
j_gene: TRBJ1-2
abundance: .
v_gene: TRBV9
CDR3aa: CASSPSGGLNKVGYTF
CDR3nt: TGTGCCAGCAGCCCCTCAGGGGGCCTAAATAAAGTGGGCTACACCTTC

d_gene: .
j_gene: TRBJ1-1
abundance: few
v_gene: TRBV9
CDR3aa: CASSVKGGNTEAFF
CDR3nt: TGTGCCAGCAGCGTGAAGGGAGGAAACACTGAAGCTTTCTTT

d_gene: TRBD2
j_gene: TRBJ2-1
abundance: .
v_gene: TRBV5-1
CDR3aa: CASSFAWRGGDEQFF
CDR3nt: TGCGCCAGCAGCTTTGCGTGGAGGGGAGGGGATGAGCAGTTCTTC

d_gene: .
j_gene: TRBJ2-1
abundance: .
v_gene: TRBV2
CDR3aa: CASATLEAEQFF
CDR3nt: TGTGCCAGCGCAACATTAGAGGCCGAGCAGTTCTTC

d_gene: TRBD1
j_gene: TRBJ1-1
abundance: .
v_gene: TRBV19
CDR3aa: CASNQGAGTEAFF
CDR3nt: TGTGCCAGTAATCAGGGGGCCGGCACTGAAGCTTTCTTT

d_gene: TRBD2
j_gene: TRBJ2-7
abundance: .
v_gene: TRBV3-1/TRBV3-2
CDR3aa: CASSQGASGGWGEQYF
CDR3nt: TGTGCCAGCAGCCAAGGGGCTAGCGGGGGCTGGGGGGAGCAGTACTTC

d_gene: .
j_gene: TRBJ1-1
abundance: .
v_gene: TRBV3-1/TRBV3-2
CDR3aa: CASSQNRVTEAFF
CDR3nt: TGTGCCAGCAGCCAGAACAGGGTCACTGAAGCTTTCTTT

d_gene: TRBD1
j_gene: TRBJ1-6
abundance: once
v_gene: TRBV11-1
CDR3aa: CASSLDRGDYYSPLHF
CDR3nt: TGTGCCAGCAGCTTGGACAGGGGTGATTACTATTCACCCCTCCACTTT

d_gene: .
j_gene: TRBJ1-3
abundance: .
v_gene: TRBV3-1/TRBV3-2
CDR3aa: CASSQGFINSGNTIYF
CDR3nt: TGTGCCAGCAGCCAAGGTTTTATAAACTCTGGAAACACCATATATTTT

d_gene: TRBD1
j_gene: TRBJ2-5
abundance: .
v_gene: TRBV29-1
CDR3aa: CSVDGQGDQETQYF
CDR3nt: TGCAGCGTTGACGGACAGGGGGATCAAGAGACCCAGTACTTC

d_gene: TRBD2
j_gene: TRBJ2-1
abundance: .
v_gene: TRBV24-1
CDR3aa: CATSSGGARDEQFF
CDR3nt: TGTGCCACCAGTTCGGGAGGGGCACGCGATGAGCAGTTCTTC

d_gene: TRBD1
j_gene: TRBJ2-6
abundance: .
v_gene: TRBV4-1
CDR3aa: CASGIGTVHSGANVLTF
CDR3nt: TGCGCCAGCGGCATAGGGACAGTGCACTCTGGGGCCAACGTCCTGACTTTC

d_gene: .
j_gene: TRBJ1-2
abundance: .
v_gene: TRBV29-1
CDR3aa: CSVGGLSYGYTF
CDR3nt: TGCAGCGTTGGGGGACTTAGCTATGGCTACACCTTC

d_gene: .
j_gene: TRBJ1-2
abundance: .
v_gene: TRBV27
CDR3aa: CASRERVGTLRGGYTF
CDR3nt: TGTGCCAGCAGGGAACGGGTAGGAACCCTACGAGGTGGCTACACCTTC

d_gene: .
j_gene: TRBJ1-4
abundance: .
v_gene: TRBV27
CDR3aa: CASSQGTGEKLFF
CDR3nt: TGTGCCAGCAGTCAGGGGACCGGGGAAAAACTGTTTTTT

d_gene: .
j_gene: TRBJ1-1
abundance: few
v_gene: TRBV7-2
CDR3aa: CASNKEGMNTEAFF
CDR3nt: TGTGCCAGCAACAAAGAGGGCATGAACACTGAAGCTTTCTTT

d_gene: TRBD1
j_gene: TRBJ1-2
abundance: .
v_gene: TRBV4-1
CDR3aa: CASSRMMPGQTNYGYTF
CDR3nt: TGCGCCAGCAGCCGAATGATGCCGGGACAGACGAACTATGGCTACACCTTC

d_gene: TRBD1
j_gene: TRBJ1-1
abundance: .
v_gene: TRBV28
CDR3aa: CASSSNRGPWTQAFF
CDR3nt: TGTGCCAGCAGTTCCAACAGGGGGCCATGGACCCAAGCTTTCTTT

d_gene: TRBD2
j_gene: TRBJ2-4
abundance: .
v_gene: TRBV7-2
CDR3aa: CASSGRGGRIQYF
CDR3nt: TGTGCCAGCAGCGGGAGGGGCGGAAGGATTCAGTACTTC

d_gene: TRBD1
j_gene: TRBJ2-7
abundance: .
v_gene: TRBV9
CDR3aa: CASSIRTGGMDEQYF
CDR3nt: TGTGCCAGCAGCATCAGGACAGGGGGTATGGACGAGCAGTACTTC

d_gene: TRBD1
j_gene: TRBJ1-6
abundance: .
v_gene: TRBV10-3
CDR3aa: CAMGQGNSPLHF
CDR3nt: TGTGCCATGGGACAGGGAAATTCACCCCTCCACTTT

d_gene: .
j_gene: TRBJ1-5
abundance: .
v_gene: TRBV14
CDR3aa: CASSQTGFNQPQHF
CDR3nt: TGTGCCAGCAGCCAGACAGGTTTCAATCAGCCCCAGCATTTT

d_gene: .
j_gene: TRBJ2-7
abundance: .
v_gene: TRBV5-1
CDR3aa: CASSLADGGFLSYEQYF
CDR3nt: TGCGCCAGCAGCTTGGCCGATGGGGGCTTCCTCTCCTACGAGCAGTACTTC

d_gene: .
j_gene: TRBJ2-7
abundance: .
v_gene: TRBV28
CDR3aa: CASSSPPVSSYEQYF
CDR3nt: TGTGCCAGCAGCTCTCCCCCGGTAAGCTCCTACGAGCAGTACTTC